This entry lists 30 T cell receptor beta chains sequenced from one sample in a study of blood T cell repertoires in COVID-19. Only in-frame clones appear in the TCRdb table, and some are missing; sequencing was by immunoSEQ multiplex PCR. Of about 530,000 clones listed, roughly nine tenths are singletons. Sequenced input: peripheral blood. The receptor source for this set is a woman aged 45-65 years with COVID-19, enrolled during active disease.

The rearrangement joins TRBV2 to TRBJ1-1, with 7 bases aligning to TRBD1. Germline assignment: CDR1 SNHLY and CDR2 FYNNEI. CDR3 length: 13 amino acids. The junction had 2 bases not matched to a gene; V was cut back by 4 bases and J by 3 bases. This chain's CDR3 is CASSVRGDTEAFF. For the CDR3, the DNA is TGTGCCAGCAGTGTCAGGGGGGACACTGAAGCTTTCTTT.

The CDR3 DNA reads TGTGCCAGCAGCGGGAGCGGGGGGGCTGGTGGTGAGCAGTTCTTC. This codes for CASSGSGGAGGEQFF. This chain connects TRBV5-4 to TRBJ2-1; 10 bases are shared with TRBD2. The V gene's germline CDR1 is SGHNT and CDR2 YYREEE (reference sequence). The CDR3 covers 15 residues. V shed 4 bases and J 9 bases; nucleotides not matched to a gene: 10.

The V and J genes are TRBV9 and TRBJ2-5; 7 bases are shared with TRBD1. Germline CDR1 reads SGDLS; CDR2 reads YYNGEE. The CDR3 has 16 amino acids. V lost 0 bases, J lost 5 bases, and 10 bases stayed unmatched. CDR3: CASSVALGGAWETQYF. CDR3 coding DNA: TGTGCCAGCAGCGTAGCTTTAGGGGGCGCGTGGGAGACCCAGTACTTC.

The V gene is TRBV5-8, the J gene TRBJ1-4; D not resolved. Per germline, CDR1 SGHTS and CDR2 YDEGEE. Trimming removed 3 bases at V and 7 bases at J, with 19 bases between. The CDR3 is 16 amino acids. The CDR3 DNA reads as TGTGCCAGCAGCTCCGGGGAGACGGTAGTTCGTGAAAAACTGTTTTTT. Its protein is CASSSGETVVREKLFF.

V gene TRBV3-1 (or the pseudogene TRBV3-2) combines with J gene TRBJ1-2, with a possible D match to TRBD1 (6 bases). Trimming pared 5 bases from V and 7 bases from J, leaving 20 bases between. This CDR3 spans 15 amino acids. Germline V lookup: CDR1 LGHDT, CDR2 YNNKEL (reference sequence). This CDR3 is CASSDRDISIGGYTF. CDR3 nucleotide sequence: TGTGCCAGCAGCGACCGGGACATCAGCATCGGTGGCTACACCTTC.

CDR3 sequence (DNA): TGTGCCAGCAGCGGCCGGGACAGTCGCACTGAAGCTTTCTTT. It is translated as CASSGRDSRTEAFF. The gene calls are TRBV9 and TRBJ1-1; 7 bases are a match to TRBD1. The CDR3 extends over 14 amino acids. The J segment lost 4 bases and the V segment lost 3 bases, leaving 6 bases of the junction unmatched. Germline loops: CDR1 SGDLS, CDR2 YYNGEE.

The chain couples TRBV18 to TRBJ1-1; 9 positions match TRBD1. The CDR3 is made up of 13 amino acids. V trimming: 6 bases; J trimming: 5 bases; junction bases outside the gene matches: 4. The germline V gene has CDR1 KGHSH and CDR2 LQKENI. The CDR3 nucleotides are TGTGCCAGCTCTCGTGACAGGGGGACTGAAGCTTTCTTT. The encoded protein is CASSRDRGTEAFF.

The chain carries TRBV7-2 and TRBJ2-3; 9 bases match TRBD2. Germline V gene data show CDR1 as SGHTA and CDR2 as FQGNSA. The CDR3 is made up of 14 amino acids. With V trimmed by 5 bases and J by 6 bases, 6 bases remained unmatched. DNA of the CDR3: TGTGCCAGCAGCCTAAGCGGGGGGAGGGATACGCAGTATTTT. It translates to CASSLSGGRDTQYF. Full variable domain (missing parts from reference TRBV7-2 and TRBJ2-3): GAGVSQSPSNKVTEKGKDVELRCDPISGHTALYWYRQSLGQGLEFLIYFQGNSAPDKSGLPSDRFSAERTGGSVSTLTIQRTQQEDSAVYLCASSLSGGRDTQYFGPGTRLTVL.

V usage is TRBV2 and J usage is TRBJ2-7, with 10 bases matching TRBD2. Losses at the gene ends were 4 bases for V and 0 bases for J; bases not matched to a gene: 3. CDR3 length: 15 residues. From germline, CDR1 is SNHLY and CDR2 FYNNEI. The chain's CDR3 is CASSGGLADSYEQYF. For the CDR3, the DNA is TGTGCCAGCAGTGGAGGACTAGCGGACTCCTACGAGCAGTACTTC.

The chain's CDR3 is CASGGALTDTQYF. Written as DNA, the CDR3 is TGTGCCAGCGGGGGGGCCCTCACAGATACGCAGTATTTT. The V gene is TRBV9, the J gene TRBJ2-3; D may be TRBD2 (7 bases). Germline CDR1 reads SGDLS; CDR2 reads YYNGEE. Trimming left V 7 bases short and J 2 bases short, with 11 bases between. The CDR3 is made up of 13 amino acids.

This chain joins TRBV7-2 and TRBJ2-7, with 10 bases identical to TRBD2. This CDR3 comprises 15 residues. V dropped 3 bases and J dropped 1; count of bases not matched to a gene: 3. Germline CDR1 reads SGHTA; CDR2 reads FQGNSA. The CDR3, as DNA: TGTGCCAGCAGCTTTACTAGCGGGGTTTCCTACGAGCAGTACTTC. It yields the protein CASSFTSGVSYEQYF.

This clone was counted only a few times. This chain joins TRBV18 and TRBJ2-7; D perhaps matches TRBD2 (5 bases). V was clipped by 2 bases and J by 7 bases, with 15 bases between them. CDR3 length: 14 amino acids. CDR1 is KGHSH and CDR2 is LQKENI in the germline V gene. CDR3 sequence: CASSPEYRSGEQYF. The DNA for the CDR3 is TGTGCCAGCTCACCAGAATACAGATCGGGGGAGCAGTACTTC.

The CDR3 loop is CASSAGQGVSYEQYF. The CDR3 DNA sequence: TGTGCCAGTAGTGCGGGACAGGGAGTCTCCTACGAGCAGTACTTC. This sequence joins TRBV19 and TRBJ2-7; 9 bases fit TRBD1. Per germline, CDR1 LNHDA and CDR2 SQIVND (reference sequence). This CDR3 contains 15 residues. After removal of 5 bases from V and 0 bases from J, the junction contained 5 bases not matched to a gene.

The chain links TRBV5-6 to TRBJ2-7, with D maybe TRBD1 (5 bases). The CDR3 runs 14 residues. In germline, CDR1 is SGHDT, CDR2 YYEEEE. The V end lost 1 base, the J end lost 6 bases, and 14 bases lay between the germline ends. CDR3 sequence (DNA): TGTGCCAGCAGCTTGAGGGGTTTATCGGGCGAGCAGTACTTC. The encoded protein is CASSLRGLSGEQYF.

Comment on this clone: Other nucleotide sequences from this sample produce the same CDR3. The rearrangement links TRBV2 to TRBJ1-2; weak D call: TRBD1 (5 bases). V lost 6 bases to trimming and J lost 7 bases, with 9 bases between them. The germline CDR1 and CDR2 sequences are SNHLY and FYNNEI. CDR3 length: 11 residues. The CDR3 nucleotides are TGTGCCAGCAGGGGGCTGGGTGGCTACACCTTC. This sequence encodes CASRGLGGYTF.

The chain uses TRBV5-1 and TRBJ2-1; 8 nucleotides match TRBD2. Germline CDR1 SGHRS, CDR2 YFSETQ. The CDR3 is 15 residues long. V lost 0 bases and J lost 9; bases outside the gene matches: 8. Here the CDR3 DNA reads TGCGCCAGCAGCTTGGAATCGGGGGGGCAAGGTGAGCAGTTCTTC. Its translation: CASSLESGGQGEQFF.

The chain uses TRBV4-2 and TRBJ1-1; D unclear. Trimming pared 1 base from V and 1 base from J, leaving 10 bases between. This CDR3 contains 15 residues. Germline V lookup: CDR1 LGHNA, CDR2 YNFKEQ. Here the CDR3 reads CASSQGEGSNTEAFF. In nucleotides, the CDR3 is TGTGCCAGCAGCCAAGGAGAGGGTTCGAACACTGAAGCTTTCTTT.

The chain employs TRBV12-3 or TRBV12-4 and TRBJ2-1; unclear D gene. V lost 5 bases, J lost 13 bases, and 9 bases lay in between. This CDR3 is 10 amino acids long. CDR3 coding DNA: TGTGCCAGCAGTCTGACTTCACAGTTCTTC. Its translation: CASSLTSQFF.

J is TRBJ2-7 and V is TRBV5-6; 11 bases align to TRBD1. CDR3 length equals 16 residues. V trimming: 4 bases; J trimming: 3 bases; junction bases outside the gene matches: 9. From germline, CDR1 is SGHDT and CDR2 YYEEEE. Written as DNA, the CDR3 is TGTGCCAGCAGCATTCAGGACAGGGGGCTCTTCTACGAGCAGTACTTC. Protein: CASSIQDRGLFYEQYF.

J is TRBJ2-1 and V is TRBV6-6; 7 positions agree with TRBD1. The CDR3 loop spans 14 amino acids. Losses at the gene ends were 0 bases for V and 6 bases for J; bases not matched to a gene: 2. Germline assignment: CDR1 MNHNY and CDR2 SVGAGI (reference sequence). For the CDR3, the DNA is TGTGCCAGCAGTTACTCGAGGGACAGCAATGAGCAGTTCTTC. It is translated as CASSYSRDSNEQFF.

V is TRBV7-9 and J is TRBJ2-1, with a weak D call TRBD2 (6 bases). The CDR3 loop spans 17 amino acids. Germline V gives CDR1 SEHNR, CDR2 FQNEAQ (reference sequence). V was shortened by 5 bases and J by 6 bases, with 23 bases between the two germline ends. The CDR3 coding sequence is TGTGCCAGCAGCCGGAATCGGGGGTCGGCCCTTCCCAATGAGCAGTTCTTC. Translation gives CASSRNRGSALPNEQFF.

The chain has TRBV27 and TRBJ2-7; the match to TRBD2 covers 8 bases. From germline, CDR1 is MNHEY and CDR2 SMNVEV (reference sequence). The CDR3 consists of 15 residues. V shed 6 bases, J shed 1 base, and the junction held 8 bases outside the gene matches. The CDR3 DNA reads as TGTGCCAGCAGCCGCCTGAGCGGGGGTTCCTACGAGCAGTACTTC. It yields the protein CASSRLSGGSYEQYF.

This chain links TRBV6-5 with TRBJ2-7; TRBD1 agrees at 12 bases. In germline, CDR1 is MNHEY, CDR2 SVGAGI. J gave up 4 bases and V 5 bases, and 3 bases lay outside the gene matches. The CDR3 is made up of 14 amino acids. CDR3 residues: CASSMGQGAYEQYF. The CDR3 bases are TGTGCCAGCAGTATGGGACAGGGGGCTTACGAGCAGTACTTC.

This clone appeared once. This chain joins TRBV5-1 and TRBJ1-1; D remains unclear. Trimming stripped 0 bases from V and 6 bases from J, with 18 bases between. The length of the CDR3 is 16 residues. The germline V gene encodes CDR1 SGHRS and CDR2 YFSETQ. The CDR3, as DNA: TGCGCCAGCAGCTTGGGATCACTTGCCGAGGGAGCTGAAGCTTTCTTT. It yields the protein CASSLGSLAEGAEAFF.

This rearrangement joins TRBV6-5 to TRBJ1-1; the D gene is possibly TRBD1 (6 bases). CDR3 length: 16 amino acids. Germline CDR1 reads MNHEY; CDR2 reads SVGAGI. V gave up 1 base and J gave up 0 bases, with 12 bases separating them. The CDR3 bases are TGTGCCAGCAGTTACTGGGGGCAAGAAATGAACACTGAAGCTTTCTTT. This translates into CASSYWGQEMNTEAFF.

The chain couples TRBV4-2 to TRBJ1-5; possible D gene TRBD1, 5 bases. With 1 base removed from V and 4 bases from J, the gap between germline ends came to 11 bases. This CDR3 is built from 15 residues. From germline, CDR1 is LGHNA and CDR2 YNFKEQ. This chain's CDR3 is CASSQGATANQPQHF. DNA of the CDR3: TGTGCCAGCAGCCAAGGGGCGACAGCTAATCAGCCCCAGCATTTT.

The V call is TRBV19, the J call TRBJ2-1; 9 bases agree with TRBD2. Germline V CDR1 and CDR2: LNHDA, SQIVND (reference sequence). Trimming at V came to 5 bases and at J to 7 bases, leaving 18 bases not matched to a gene. The CDR3 extends over 18 amino acids. The CDR3 coding sequence is TGTGCCAGTAGTGGTAACTGGGGGAGCGGGGGGAATCGGAATGAGCAGTTCTTC. It yields the protein CASSGNWGSGGNRNEQFF. The full variable domain, its missing parts supplied by reference TRBV19 and TRBJ2-1, is DGGITQSPKYLFRKEGQNVTLSCEQNLNHDAMYWYRQDPGQGLRLIYYSQIVNDFQKGDIAEGYSVSREKKESFPLTVTSAQKNPTAFYLCASSGNWGSGGNRNEQFFGPGTRLTVL.

CDR3 residues: CSVVLSRDLYGYTF. The CDR3 bases are TGCAGCGTTGTTTTGTCCAGGGATCTCTATGGCTACACCTTC. This chain connects TRBV29-1 to TRBJ1-2, with D perhaps TRBD1 (5 bases). Per germline, CDR1 SQVTM and CDR2 ANQGSEA. There are 14 residues in the CDR3. V was cut by 4 bases and J by 4 bases, with 16 bases left in between.

J is TRBJ2-3 and V is TRBV27; 10 bases map to TRBD2. Unmatched junction bases numbered 6, after V lost 2 bases and J lost 1 base. The CDR3 is 17 residues long. Germline V lookup: CDR1 MNHEY, CDR2 SMNVEV (reference sequence). CDR3 in amino acids: CASSLVGSGGGTDTQYF. CDR3 sequence (DNA): TGTGCCAGCAGTTTAGTTGGGAGCGGGGGGGGCACAGATACGCAGTATTTT.

The chain joins TRBV5-1 to TRBJ1-3; D remains unclear. V lost 0 bases, J lost 1 base, and 5 bases lay in between. CDR1 SGHRS and CDR2 YFSETQ come from the germline V gene. The CDR3 has 14 residues. For the CDR3, the DNA is TGCGCCAGCAGCTTGGATCCGTCTGGAAACACCATATATTTT. It is translated as CASSLDPSGNTIYF.